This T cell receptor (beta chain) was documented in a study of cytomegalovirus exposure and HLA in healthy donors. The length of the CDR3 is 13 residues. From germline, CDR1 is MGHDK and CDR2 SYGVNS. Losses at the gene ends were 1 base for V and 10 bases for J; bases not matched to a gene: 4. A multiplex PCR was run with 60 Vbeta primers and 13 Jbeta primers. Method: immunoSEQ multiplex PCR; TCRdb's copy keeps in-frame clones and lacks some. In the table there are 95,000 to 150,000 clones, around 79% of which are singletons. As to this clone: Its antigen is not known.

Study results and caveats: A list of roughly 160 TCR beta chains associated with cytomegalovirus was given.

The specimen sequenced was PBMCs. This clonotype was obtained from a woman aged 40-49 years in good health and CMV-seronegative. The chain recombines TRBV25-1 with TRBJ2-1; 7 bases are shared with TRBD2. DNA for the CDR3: TGTGCCAGCAGTGAATCTTTGACTAGCGAGCAGTTCTTC. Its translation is CASSESLTSEQFF.